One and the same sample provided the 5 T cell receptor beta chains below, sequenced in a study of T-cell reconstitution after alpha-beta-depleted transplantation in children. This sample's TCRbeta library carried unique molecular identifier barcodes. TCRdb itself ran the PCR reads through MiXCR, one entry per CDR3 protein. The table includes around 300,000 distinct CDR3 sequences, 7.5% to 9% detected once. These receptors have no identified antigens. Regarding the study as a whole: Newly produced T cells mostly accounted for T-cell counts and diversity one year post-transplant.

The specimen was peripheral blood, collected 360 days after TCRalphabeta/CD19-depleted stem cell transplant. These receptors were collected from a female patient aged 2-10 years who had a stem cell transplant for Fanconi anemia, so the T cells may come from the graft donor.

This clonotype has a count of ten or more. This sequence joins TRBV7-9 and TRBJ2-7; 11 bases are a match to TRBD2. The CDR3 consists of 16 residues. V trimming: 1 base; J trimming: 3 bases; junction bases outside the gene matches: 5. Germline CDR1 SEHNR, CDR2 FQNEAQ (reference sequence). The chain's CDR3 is CASSLVTGLAVYEQYF. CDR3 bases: TGTGCCAGCAGCTTAGTCACGGGACTAGCGGTCTACGAGCAGTACTTC.

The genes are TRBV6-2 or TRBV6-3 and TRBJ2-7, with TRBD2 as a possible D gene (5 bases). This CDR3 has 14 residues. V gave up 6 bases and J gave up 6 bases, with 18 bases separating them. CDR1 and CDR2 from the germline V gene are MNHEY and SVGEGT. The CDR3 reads CASSPLRAYGEQYV. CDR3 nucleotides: TGTGCCAGCAGCCCCCTGAGGGCATACGGCGAGCAGTACGTC.

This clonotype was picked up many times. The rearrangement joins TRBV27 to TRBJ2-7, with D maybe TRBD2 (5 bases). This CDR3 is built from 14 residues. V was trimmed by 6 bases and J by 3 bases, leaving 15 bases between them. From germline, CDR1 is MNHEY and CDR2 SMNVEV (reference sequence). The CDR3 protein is CASRPLTRDYEQYF. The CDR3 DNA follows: TGTGCCAGCAGACCACTGACACGGGACTACGAGCAGTACTTC.

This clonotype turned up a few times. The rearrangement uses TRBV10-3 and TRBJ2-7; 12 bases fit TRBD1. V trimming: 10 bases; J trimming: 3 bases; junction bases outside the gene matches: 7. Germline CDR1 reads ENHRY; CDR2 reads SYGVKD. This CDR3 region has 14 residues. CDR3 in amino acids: CATAGQGADYEQYF. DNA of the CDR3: TGTGCCACCGCGGGACAGGGGGCTGACTACGAGCAGTACTTC.

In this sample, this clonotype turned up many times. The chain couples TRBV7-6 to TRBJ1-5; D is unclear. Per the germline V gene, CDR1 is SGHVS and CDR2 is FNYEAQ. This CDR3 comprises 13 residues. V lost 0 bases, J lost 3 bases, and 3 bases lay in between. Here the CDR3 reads CASSLASNQPQHF. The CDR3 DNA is TGTGCCAGCAGCTTAGCTTCCAATCAGCCCCAGCATTTT.